Each of the 31 T cell receptor beta chains below was sequenced from the same sample in a study of T cell clones after liver transplantation. TCRdb keeps only in-frame clones here, not all; method: immunoSEQ multiplex PCR. The sample lists 70,000 to 95,000 clones; 75% to 90% were seen once. The sequencing used CD4+ T cells from blood, collected at the 22-month timepoint. The receptor source for this set is a human patient who received a liver transplant. Part of the T cell pool may stem from the graft donor.

In its sample, this clone was seen a few times. The chain links TRBV5-5 to TRBJ2-5, with D perhaps matching TRBD2 (6 bases). The V end lost 4 bases, the J end lost 4 bases, and 11 bases lay between the germline ends. CDR3 size: 13 residues. Germline assignment: CDR1 SGHKS and CDR2 YYEKEE (reference sequence). For the CDR3, the DNA is TGTGCCAGCAGCCGACTAGGGGTAGAGACCCAGTACTTC. Protein product: CASSRLGVETQYF.

This clone was picked up a small number of times. V and J are TRBV6-1 and TRBJ1-2, with 12 bases that match TRBD1. The CDR3 is 19 amino acids. Germline V gene data show CDR1 as MNHNS and CDR2 as SASEGT. Germline trimming cut 2 bases from V and 8 bases from J; bases unmatched to any gene: 18. The CDR3 sequence: CASSERGSARDRGRGGYTF. CDR3 in DNA: TGTGCCAGCAGTGAAAGAGGAAGCGCCCGGGACAGGGGGCGAGGGGGCTACACCTTC.

About this clone itself: As the CDR3 is not closed by the conserved phenylalanine or tryptophan, this likely results from a read error. No DNA is shown, since the ends of the CDR3 on it are uncertain; the CDR3 is the one TCRdb lists. This chain connects TRBV6-5 to TRBJ2-7; TRBD2 is taken as the D call from the table, unchecked against the DNA. 10 amino acids form the CDR3, both terminal residues included. CDR1 is MNHEY, CDR2 SVGAGI, per germline. This CDR3 is CASRLERLAI.

The V and J genes are TRBV5-5 and TRBJ2-7; 8 bases line up with TRBD1. The length of the CDR3 is 14 residues. V trimming: 5 bases; J trimming: 6 bases; junction bases outside the gene matches: 10. CDR1 and CDR2 (germline): SGHKS, YYEKEE (reference sequence). This CDR3 is CASSLPPGGGEQYF. The CDR3 region has the DNA TGTGCCAGCAGTTTACCTCCAGGGGGCGGCGAGCAGTACTTC. The variable domain in full, with the rest retrieved from reference TRBV5-5 and TRBJ2-7, is DAGVTQSPTHLIKTRGQQVTLRCSPISGHKSVSWYQQVLGQGPQFIFQYYEKEERGRGNFPDRFSARQFPNYSSELNVNALLLGDSALYLCASSLPPGGGEQYFGPGTRLTVT.

The rearrangement joins TRBV11-2 to TRBJ1-6, with TRBD1 matching 7 bases. J was trimmed by 10 bases and V by 4 bases; bases with no gene match: 10. The CDR3 totals 15 residues. CDR1 is SGHAT, CDR2 FQNNGV, per germline. CDR3 loop: CASSSTNRGYSPLHF. DNA of the CDR3: TGTGCCAGCAGCTCCACGAACAGGGGTTACTCACCCCTCCACTTT.

The chain employs TRBV7-9 and TRBJ1-1; D remains ambiguous. Germline CDR1 is SEHNR and CDR2 is FQNEAQ (reference sequence). CDR3 size: 12 residues. V gave up 7 bases and J gave up 4 bases, with 10 bases separating them. The CDR3 DNA reads as TGTGCCAGCATTCTGAGCGGCACTGAAGCTTTCTTT. Amino acids: CASILSGTEAFF.

The chain combines TRBV2 with TRBJ2-5; D is unresolved. Trimming cost V 6 bases and J 2 bases, with 10 bases left between them. Per the germline V gene, CDR1 is SNHLY and CDR2 is FYNNEI. The CDR3 sequence is 13 residues long. The CDR3 nucleotides read TGTGCCAGCAGGCGTGACGGGCAAGAGACCCAGTACTTC. This encodes CASRRDGQETQYF.

V usage is TRBV7-2 and J usage is TRBJ2-2, with D possibly being TRBD2 (6 bases). Trimming left V 2 bases short and J 4 bases short, with 23 bases between. The CDR3 runs to 19 residues. CDR1 is SGHTA, CDR2 FQGNSA, per germline. The CDR3 loop reads CASSLFGVGEAVGTGELFF. The CDR3 bases are TGTGCCAGCAGCTTATTTGGGGTAGGGGAGGCTGTGGGCACCGGGGAGCTGTTTTTT. Using reference TRBV7-2 and TRBJ2-2 for the parts outside the CDR3, the full variable domain is GAGVSQSPSNKVTEKGKDVELRCDPISGHTALYWYRQSLGQGLEFLIYFQGNSAPDKSGLPSDRFSAERTGGSVSTLTIQRTQQEDSAVYLCASSLFGVGEAVGTGELFFGEGSRLTVL.

Notes on this clone: The sample holds other DNA sequences that translate to the same CDR3. V gene TRBV5-1 combines with J gene TRBJ2-1; no reliable D call. This CDR3 comprises 13 residues. V was clipped by 0 bases and J by 4 bases, with 5 bases between them. The germline gives CDR1 SGHRS, CDR2 YFSETQ. This CDR3 is CASSLDSYNEQFF. The CDR3, as DNA: TGCGCCAGCAGCTTGGACTCGTACAATGAGCAGTTCTTC.

The chain joins TRBV5-1 to TRBJ2-3; maybe TRBD2 (6 bases). Germline V CDR1 and CDR2: SGHRS, YFSETQ. The CDR3 consists of 13 residues. Trimming took 8 bases from V and 2 from J, leaving 12 bases between them. The CDR3 nucleotides are TGCGCCAGAGGGAGGCAGGACACAGATACGCAGTATTTT. Translating it yields CARGRQDTDTQYF.

The V call is TRBV7-9, the J call TRBJ1-6, with TRBD1 matching over 7 bases. V gave up 1 base and J gave up 8 bases; unmatched junction bases: 8. CDR3 length: 16 amino acids. The germline gives CDR1 SEHNR, CDR2 FQNEAQ (reference sequence). CDR3 nucleotides: TGTGCCAGCAGCTTAGGAGTGGGGCAGGGGGATTCACCCCTCCACTTT. It specifies CASSLGVGQGDSPLHF.

This sequence joins TRBV29-1 and TRBJ2-2, with D unresolved. This CDR3 is 13 amino acids long. Germline V gene data show CDR1 as SQVTM and CDR2 as ANQGSEA. V dropped 5 bases and J dropped 6 bases, with 13 bases sitting between them. CDR3: CSVPQPQAGELFF. CDR3 coding DNA: TGCAGCGTTCCACAGCCCCAGGCCGGGGAGCTGTTTTTT.

This clone came up once. V usage is TRBV27 and J usage is TRBJ1-5, with D tentatively TRBD1 (6 bases). The V gene lost 6 bases and the J gene lost 4 bases, with 16 bases spanning the gap. This CDR3 comprises 15 residues. Germline assignment: CDR1 MNHEY and CDR2 SMNVEV (reference sequence). The CDR3 nucleotides read TGTGCCAGCAGCCCCGGGACACAAGTGAATCAGCCCCAGCATTTT. It yields the protein CASSPGTQVNQPQHF.

This chain links TRBV28 with TRBJ2-1; the match to TRBD2 covers 15 bases. The length of the CDR3 is 18 residues. With V trimmed by 4 bases and J by 1 base, 5 bases remained unmatched. The germline V gene encodes CDR1 MDHEN and CDR2 SYDVKM. CDR3 amino acids: CASSSTGLAGGSYNEQFF. CDR3 bases: TGTGCCAGCAGTTCCACCGGACTAGCGGGAGGGTCCTACAATGAGCAGTTCTTC. The full variable domain, its missing parts supplied by reference TRBV28 and TRBJ2-1, is DVKVTQSSRYLVKRTGEKVFLECVQDMDHENMFWYRQDPGLGLRLIYFSYDVKMKEKGDIPEGYSVSREKKERFSLILESASTNQTSMYLCASSSTGLAGGSYNEQFFGPGTRLTVL.

This clone was detected once. The chain carries TRBV2 and TRBJ1-1; D remains unclear. The CDR3 length is 13 residues. CDR1 SNHLY and CDR2 FYNNEI come from the germline V gene. V lost 5 bases and J lost 8, with 15 bases in between. CDR3 nucleotide sequence: TGTGCCAGCAGTTATGGACTTGTTGTCGAAGCTTTCTTT. Protein: CASSYGLVVEAFF. The entire variable domain, with the rest obtained from reference TRBV2 and TRBJ1-1, is as follows: EPEVTQTPSHQVTQMGQEVILRCVPISNHLYFYWYRQILGQKVEFLVSFYNNEISEKSEIFDDQFSVERPDGSNFTLKIRSTKLEDSAMYFCASSYGLVVEAFFGQGTRLTVV.

The gene calls are TRBV29-1 and TRBJ1-1; perhaps TRBD1 as D (5 bases). V dropped 4 bases and J dropped 1 base, with 13 bases sitting between them. This CDR3 comprises 14 residues. Germline V gene sequence: CDR1 SQVTM, CDR2 ANQGSEA. CDR3 nucleotide sequence: TGCAGCGTTGCCCTAGCGGGGGGGAACACTGAAGCTTTCTTT. Its protein is CSVALAGGNTEAFF.

The J gene is TRBJ2-3, the V gene TRBV7-2, with 7 bases that match TRBD2. Germline V CDR1 and CDR2: SGHTA, FQGNSA. CDR3 length: 15 amino acids. The V segment lost 4 bases and the J segment 3 bases; nucleotides outside the gene matches: 7. The CDR3 DNA is TGTGCCAGCAGCTCAGGGCAGCGGGAAACAGATACGCAGTATTTT. Translated: CASSSGQRETDTQYF.

The J gene is TRBJ2-3, the V gene TRBV7-2; D gene unclear. Germline-derived CDR1 and CDR2 are SGHTA and FQGNSA. Deletions cut 4 bases from V and 5 bases from J, with 16 bases between. The CDR3 is made up of 15 amino acids. DNA of the CDR3: TGTGCCAGCAGCTCGGGTGCCCGTTCTCGAGATACGCAGTATTTT. This sequence encodes CASSSGARSRDTQYF.

The chain couples TRBV7-3 to TRBJ1-2; possible D gene TRBD1, 5 bases. Germline V gives CDR1 SGHTA, CDR2 FQGTGA. The CDR3 has 13 amino acids. The ends were cut back, 5 bases at V and 6 bases at J, with 13 bases in the middle. CDR3 DNA: TGTGCCAGCAGCCCCAGGGATTCGGATGGCTACACCTTC. Amino acid sequence: CASSPRDSDGYTF. Together with reference TRBV7-3 and TRBJ1-2, the CDR3 gives the full variable domain: GAGVSQTPSNKVTEKGKYVELRCDPISGHTALYWYRQSLGQGPEFLIYFQGTGAADDSGLPNDRFFAVRPEGSVSTLKIQRTERGDSAVYLCASSPRDSDGYTFGSGTRLTVV.

This clone was counted only a few times. The chain recombines TRBV6-5 with TRBJ1-2; possible D gene TRBD1, 5 bases. CDR3 length: 14 amino acids. V gave up 8 bases and J gave up 2 bases, with 15 bases separating them. Germline V gives CDR1 MNHEY, CDR2 SVGAGI. CDR3 sequence reads: CASRDGFSNYGYTF. CDR3 DNA sequence: TGTGCCAGCCGGGACGGATTCTCCAACTATGGCTACACCTTC.

The chain links TRBV7-9 to TRBJ2-7; a weak D match, TRBD2 (5 bases). The V end was cut by 4 bases, the J end by 3 bases, with 10 bases between. The germline CDR1 and CDR2 sequences are SEHNR and FQNEAQ (reference sequence). The CDR3 loop spans 13 amino acids. The CDR3 spells CASSSAGIYEQYF. CDR3 sequence (DNA): TGTGCCAGCAGCTCGGCCGGGATCTACGAGCAGTACTTC.

V is TRBV25-1 and J is TRBJ2-2, with a tentative D call TRBD2 (6 bases). This CDR3 is 17 amino acids long. The germline V gene encodes CDR1 MGHDK and CDR2 SYGVNS. V shed 1 base and J shed 1 base, with 13 bases lying between them. CDR3 protein: CASSESNPGGNTGELFF. The CDR3 DNA sequence: TGTGCCAGCAGTGAATCCAACCCCGGGGGGAACACCGGGGAGCTGTTTTTT.

This clone was seen only a few times. This rearrangement joins TRBV2 to TRBJ2-7; D gene uncertain. The CDR3 consists of 12 residues. Germline CDR1 and CDR2: SNHLY and FYNNEI. Trimming removed 6 bases from V and 4 bases from J, with 10 bases in between. DNA for the CDR3: TGTGCCAGCAGCGTACGCGGTTACGAGCAGTACTTC. Translated, it gives CASSVRGYEQYF.

This chain joins TRBV4-2 and TRBJ1-2; D gene ambiguous. V lost 1 base to trimming and J lost 2 bases, with 11 bases between them. The length of the CDR3 is 15 residues. Germline CDR1 is LGHNA and CDR2 is YNFKEQ. The CDR3 loop reads CASSQADGKNYGYTF. CDR3 DNA: TGTGCCAGCAGCCAAGCTGACGGGAAAAACTATGGCTACACCTTC.

V and J are TRBV6-6 and TRBJ2-7; tentative D call: TRBD2 (6 bases). The CDR3 is made up of 15 amino acids. Germline assignment: CDR1 MNHNY and CDR2 SVGAGI (reference sequence). With 5 bases removed from V and 2 bases from J, the gap between germline ends came to 16 bases. CDR3 nucleotides: TGTGCCAGCAGTAAACCGGGACTGTGGACCTACGAGCAGTACTTC. Encoded protein: CASSKPGLWTYEQYF.

J is TRBJ1-2 and V is TRBV5-1; 7 bases map to TRBD1. The CDR3 runs 16 residues. Germline CDR1 is SGHRS and CDR2 is YFSETQ. Trimming took 4 bases from V and 4 from J; bases not matched to a gene: 13. The CDR3 sequence: CASSTGDGGGSYGYTF. For the CDR3, the DNA is TGCGCCAGCAGCACAGGCGACGGAGGGGGCAGCTATGGCTACACCTTC.

V is TRBV11-1 and J is TRBJ2-7, with TRBD2 matching 10 bases. The CDR3 has 18 residues. The V segment lost 3 bases and the J segment 4 bases; nucleotides outside the gene matches: 15. The germline gives CDR1 SGHAT, CDR2 FQDESV (reference sequence). The CDR3 region is CASSFISSGGGLSYEQYF. CDR3 in DNA: TGTGCCAGCAGCTTTATATCTAGCGGGGGTGGACTGTCTTACGAGCAGTACTTC.

This chain uses TRBV7-9 with TRBJ2-3; D is perhaps TRBD2 (5 bases). Germline values: CDR1 SEHNR, CDR2 FQNEAQ (reference sequence). Trimming cost V 5 bases and J 2 bases, with 14 bases left between them. This CDR3 region has 15 residues. CDR3 in DNA: TGTGCCAGCAGCGTCTCCGCGGGCCCCACAGATACGCAGTATTTT. Protein sequence: CASSVSAGPTDTQYF.

There are a few counts of this clone. The rearrangement joins TRBV5-4 to TRBJ1-2, with D possibly being TRBD1 (6 bases). CDR3 length: 14 residues. V was shortened by 4 bases and J by 0 bases, with 10 bases between the two germline ends. Germline V gene lookup returns CDR1 SGHNT and CDR2 YYREEE (reference sequence). The CDR3 region has the DNA TGTGCCAGCAGCACCGGACAGACTAACTATGGCTACACCTTC. Protein: CASSTGQTNYGYTF.

This clone was counted a single time. The rearrangement links TRBV5-1 to TRBJ2-7, with D maybe TRBD1 (6 bases). Germline V gene sequence: CDR1 SGHRS, CDR2 YFSETQ. The CDR3 is made up of 15 amino acids. Between the trimmed V and J ends, which lost 7 bases and 6 bases, there was a span of 23 bases. CDR3 DNA: TGCGCCAGCGGCACTGGAACACAGGGAAGGGGCGAGCAGTACTTC. It codes for CASGTGTQGRGEQYF.

The J gene is TRBJ2-7, the V gene TRBV19; D unclear. Germline values: CDR1 LNHDA, CDR2 SQIVND (reference sequence). This CDR3 is built from 13 residues. Trimming pared 3 bases from V and 0 bases from J, leaving 6 bases between. The CDR3 sequence: CASSIGFSYEQYF. CDR3 DNA sequence: TGTGCCAGTAGTATTGGATTCTCCTACGAGCAGTACTTC.